The entry that follows covers one T cell receptor beta chain sequence. Antigen unknown. Reverse transcription of extracted RNA yielded cDNA, which provided the sequencing template. Libraries were prepared by immunoSEQ multiplex PCR; TCRdb keeps only in-frame clonotypes and omits some of them. The sample contains about 150,000 clones, about 90% of which appear only once. Collected material from alopecia areata patients comprised lesional scalp punch biopsies and peripheral blood. The trim removed 3 bases at V and 1 base at J, leaving 9 bases unmatched. CDR1 SQVTM and CDR2 ANQGSEA come from the germline V gene. CDR3 size: 16 residues. The sample comes from a study of CD8+ T cells in alopecia areata. The wider study: Treated patients took oral tofacitinib at 5 to 10 mg twice daily. The tofacitinib course ran for 6 to 18 months and was followed by 6 months off drug. Study-level results: In lesional scalp, particularly from alopecia totalis/universalis, clonality was higher than in normal scalp.

The chain couples TRBV29-1 to TRBJ2-1; 7 bases align to TRBD1. The sequences come from CD8+ T cells sorted from blood, collected at week 0. This sequence originates from a human donor with alopecia areata. The DNA of the CDR3 is TGCAGCGTTGAGGCCACGGACAGGACATCCTACAATGAGCAGTTCTTC. It encodes CSVEATDRTSYNEQFF.